The source of this T cell receptor beta chain is a study of blood T cell repertoires in COVID-19. Across the study: Sites in the United States, Italy and Spain provided acute and convalescent COVID-19 samples.

Authors' analysis steps: How many nucleated cells were present was estimated from reference gene primer amplification. The table came from immunoSEQ multiplex PCR; TCRdb's copy has only in-frame clones and leaves some out. V and J calls and clone size are copied from that table; D and trimming were computed from the DNA. The repertoire holds about 400,000 clones, over 75% seen once, with 2% to 2.5% in the top ten. The CDR3 spans 16 residues. Trimming took 5 bases from V and 1 from J; bases not matched to a gene: 3. Germline-derived CDR1 and CDR2 are SGHTA and FQGNSA. The clonotype was recovered from a woman in her thirties or forties with acute COVID-19. The sample comprised PBMCs or T cells enriched from blood (not recorded which). The chain uses TRBV7-2 and TRBJ1-4, with TRBD1 matching over 11 bases. The CDR3 loop reads CASSAGTGGTNEKLFF. CDR3 nucleotides: TGTGCCAGCAGCGCAGGGACAGGGGGAACTAATGAAAAACTGTTTTTT.